This T cell receptor (beta chain) derives from a study of patients and donors after allogeneic stem cell transplantation. This CDR3 has 12 residues. Germline values: CDR1 SGHRS, CDR2 YFSETQ. The germline V and J ends were trimmed by 6 bases and 6 bases, with 12 bases remaining between them. This clonotype was counted many times. TCRdb analysed the RT-PCR reads with MiXCR anew, one entry per CDR3 protein. The sample has fewer than 250,000 distinct CDR3 sequences, 11% to 15% seen once. The specimen sequenced was blood, either unsorted or a sorted T cell fraction (not recorded which). This chain connects TRBV5-1 to TRBJ1-2, with D hard to call. The receptor's source is a human donor who was either an allogeneic HSCT recipient or a stem cell or donor lymphocyte infusion donor (not recorded which). It is not recorded whose cells these are; they may come from a transplant donor. The CDR3 here is CASKEEGNGYTF. The CDR3 coding sequence is TGCGCCAGCAAGGAGGAGGGTAATGGCTACACCTTC.